What follows describes a single TCR beta chain. This entry belongs to a study of cytomegalovirus exposure and HLA in healthy donors. The study ran its PCR with 60 Vbeta and 13 Jbeta primers. How the authors handled the data: In a later analysis, of 80 million or so unique beta chains, roughly 10 million appeared in at least two donors. Here immunoSEQ multiplex PCR was the method, and the copy in TCRdb shows in-frame clones only, minus some. From that table come the V and J calls and clone size; the DNA was used to work out D and trimming. In the table there are just under 65,000 clones, roughly 77% of which are singletons. The source is a woman aged 25 to 39 in good health and CMV-seronegative. Sequenced input: PBMCs.

This CDR3 reads CASSPNNSPLHF. CDR3 DNA sequence: TGCGCCAGCAGCCCTAATAATTCACCCCTCCACTTT. The rearrangement joins TRBV4-1 to TRBJ1-6, with D unclear. This CDR3 comprises 12 residues. Germline CDR1 is MGHRA and CDR2 is YSYEKL. V was trimmed by 4 bases and J by 5 bases, leaving 3 bases between them.